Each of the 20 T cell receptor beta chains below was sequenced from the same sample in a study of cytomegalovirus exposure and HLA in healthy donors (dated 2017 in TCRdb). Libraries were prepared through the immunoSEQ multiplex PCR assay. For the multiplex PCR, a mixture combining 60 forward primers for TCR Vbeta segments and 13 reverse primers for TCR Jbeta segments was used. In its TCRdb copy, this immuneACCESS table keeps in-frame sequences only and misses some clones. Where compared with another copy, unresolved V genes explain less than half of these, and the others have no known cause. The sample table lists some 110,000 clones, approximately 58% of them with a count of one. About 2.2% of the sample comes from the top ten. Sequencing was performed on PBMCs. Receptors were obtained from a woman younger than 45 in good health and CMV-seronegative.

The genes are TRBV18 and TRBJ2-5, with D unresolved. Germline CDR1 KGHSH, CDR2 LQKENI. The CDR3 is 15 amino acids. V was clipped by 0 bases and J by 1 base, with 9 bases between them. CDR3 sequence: CASSPPARSQETQYF. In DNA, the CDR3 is TGTGCCAGCTCACCACCTGCAAGGAGCCAAGAGACCCAGTACTTC.

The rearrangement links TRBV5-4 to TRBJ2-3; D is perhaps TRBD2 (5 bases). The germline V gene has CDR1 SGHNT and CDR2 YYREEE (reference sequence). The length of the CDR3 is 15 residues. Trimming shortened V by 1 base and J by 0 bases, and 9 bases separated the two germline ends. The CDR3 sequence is CASSLPGGSTDTQYF. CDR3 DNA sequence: TGTGCCAGCAGCTTGCCCGGCGGGAGCACAGATACGCAGTATTTT.

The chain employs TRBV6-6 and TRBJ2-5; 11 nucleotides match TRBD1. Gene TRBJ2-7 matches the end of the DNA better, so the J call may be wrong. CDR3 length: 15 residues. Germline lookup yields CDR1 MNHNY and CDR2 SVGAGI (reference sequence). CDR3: CASSGRDRGAYEQYF. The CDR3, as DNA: TGTGCCAGCAGTGGCCGGGACAGGGGGGCCTACGAGCAGTACTTC.

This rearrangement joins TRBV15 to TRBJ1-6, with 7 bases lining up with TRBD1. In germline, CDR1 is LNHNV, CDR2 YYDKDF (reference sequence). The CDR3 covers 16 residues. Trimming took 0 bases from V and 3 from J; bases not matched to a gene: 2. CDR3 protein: CATSRDGTDYNSPLHF. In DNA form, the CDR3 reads TGTGCCACCAGCAGAGATGGGACAGACTATAATTCACCCCTCCACTTT.

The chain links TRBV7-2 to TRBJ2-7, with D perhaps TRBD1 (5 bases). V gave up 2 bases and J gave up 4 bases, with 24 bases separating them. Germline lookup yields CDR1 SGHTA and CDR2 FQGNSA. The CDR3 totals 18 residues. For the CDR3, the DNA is TGTGCCAGCAGCTTACCCACAGGAAGTGGCCAGGTGCCTTACGAGCAGTACTTC. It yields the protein CASSLPTGSGQVPYEQYF.

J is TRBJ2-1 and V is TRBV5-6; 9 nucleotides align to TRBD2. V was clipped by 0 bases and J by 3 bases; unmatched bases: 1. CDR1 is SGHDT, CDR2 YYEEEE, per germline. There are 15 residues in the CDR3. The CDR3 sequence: CASSLGREGYNEQFF. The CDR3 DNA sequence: TGTGCCAGCAGCTTGGGGCGGGAGGGCTACAATGAGCAGTTCTTC.

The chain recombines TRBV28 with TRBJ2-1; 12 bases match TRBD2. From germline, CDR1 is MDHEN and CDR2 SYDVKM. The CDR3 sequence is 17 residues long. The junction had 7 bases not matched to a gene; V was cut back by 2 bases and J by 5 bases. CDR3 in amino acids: CASSLSLAGGLDNEQFF. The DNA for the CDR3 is TGTGCCAGCAGTTTAAGCCTAGCGGGAGGGCTGGACAATGAGCAGTTCTTC.

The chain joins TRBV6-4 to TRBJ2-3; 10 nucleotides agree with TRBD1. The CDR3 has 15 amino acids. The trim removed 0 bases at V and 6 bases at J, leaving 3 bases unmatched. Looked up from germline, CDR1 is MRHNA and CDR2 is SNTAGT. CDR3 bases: TGTGCCAGCAGTGACTCGACAGGGGGCATGGATACGCAGTATTTT. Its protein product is CASSDSTGGMDTQYF.

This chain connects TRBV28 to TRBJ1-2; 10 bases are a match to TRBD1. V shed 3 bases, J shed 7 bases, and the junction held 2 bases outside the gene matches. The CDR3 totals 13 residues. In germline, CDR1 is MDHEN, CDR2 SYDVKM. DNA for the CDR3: TGTGCCAGCAGTTTGGGACAGGGGCCTGGCTACACCTTC. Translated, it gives CASSLGQGPGYTF.

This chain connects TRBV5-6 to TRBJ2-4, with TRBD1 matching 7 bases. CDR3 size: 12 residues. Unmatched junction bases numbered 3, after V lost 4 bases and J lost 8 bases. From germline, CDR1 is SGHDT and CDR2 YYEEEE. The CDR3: CASSDRDDIQYF. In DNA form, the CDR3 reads TGTGCCAGCAGCGACAGGGATGACATTCAGTACTTC. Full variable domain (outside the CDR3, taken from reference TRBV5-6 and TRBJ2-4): DAGVTQSPTHLIKTRGQQVTLRCSPKSGHDTVSWYQQALGQGPQFIFQYYEEEERQRGNFPDRFSGHQFPNYSSELNVNALLLGDSALYLCASSDRDDIQYFGAGTRLSVL.

DNA of the CDR3: TGTGCCAGCAGCGTAGATAGGGGGGGTACGAATGAGCAGTTCTTC. Translation: CASSVDRGGTNEQFF. This sequence joins TRBV9 and TRBJ2-1; a weak D match, TRBD2 (7 bases). This CDR3 is built from 15 residues. V lost 0 bases to trimming and J lost 7 bases, with 14 bases between them. The germline V gene encodes CDR1 SGDLS and CDR2 YYNGEE.

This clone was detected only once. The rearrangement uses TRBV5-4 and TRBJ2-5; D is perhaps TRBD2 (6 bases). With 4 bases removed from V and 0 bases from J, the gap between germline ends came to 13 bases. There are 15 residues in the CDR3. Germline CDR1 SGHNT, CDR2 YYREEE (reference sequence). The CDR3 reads CASSPYSGNQETQYF. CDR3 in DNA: TGTGCCAGCAGCCCCTATAGCGGAAACCAAGAGACCCAGTACTTC.

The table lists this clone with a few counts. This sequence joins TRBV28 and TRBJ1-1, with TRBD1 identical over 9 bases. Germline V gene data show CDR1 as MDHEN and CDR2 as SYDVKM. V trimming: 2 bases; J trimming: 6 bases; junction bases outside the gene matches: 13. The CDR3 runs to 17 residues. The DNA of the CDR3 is TGTGCCAGCAGTTTAACGGGACAGGGTAAAGGAGTCCCTGAAGCTTTCTTT. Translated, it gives CASSLTGQGKGVPEAFF.

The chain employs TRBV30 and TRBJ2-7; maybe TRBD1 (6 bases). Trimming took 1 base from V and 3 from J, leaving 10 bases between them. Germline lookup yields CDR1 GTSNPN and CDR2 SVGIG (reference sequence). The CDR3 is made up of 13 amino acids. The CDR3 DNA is TGTGCCTGGAGTGGGATGACAGGCTACGAGCAGTACTTC. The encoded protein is CAWSGMTGYEQYF.

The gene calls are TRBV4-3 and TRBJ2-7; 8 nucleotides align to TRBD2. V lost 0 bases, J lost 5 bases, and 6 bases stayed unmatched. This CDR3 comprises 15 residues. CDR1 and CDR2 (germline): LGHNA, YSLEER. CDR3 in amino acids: CASSQDGSGSDEQYF. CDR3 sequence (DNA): TGCGCCAGCAGCCAAGATGGGAGCGGGAGCGACGAGCAGTACTTC.

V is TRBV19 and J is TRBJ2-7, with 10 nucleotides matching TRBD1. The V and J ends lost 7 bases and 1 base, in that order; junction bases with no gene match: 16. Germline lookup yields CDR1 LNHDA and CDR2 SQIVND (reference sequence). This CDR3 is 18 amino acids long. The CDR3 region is CASNHGPGQGKGSYEQYF. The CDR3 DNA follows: TGTGCCAGTAACCATGGGCCGGGACAGGGGAAGGGATCCTACGAGCAGTACTTC.

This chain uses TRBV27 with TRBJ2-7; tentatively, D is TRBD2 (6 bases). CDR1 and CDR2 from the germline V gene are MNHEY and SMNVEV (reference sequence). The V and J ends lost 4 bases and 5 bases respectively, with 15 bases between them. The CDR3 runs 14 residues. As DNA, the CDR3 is TGTGCCAGCAGTTACGCCGGGACTCACAACGAGCAGTACTTC. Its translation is CASSYAGTHNEQYF.

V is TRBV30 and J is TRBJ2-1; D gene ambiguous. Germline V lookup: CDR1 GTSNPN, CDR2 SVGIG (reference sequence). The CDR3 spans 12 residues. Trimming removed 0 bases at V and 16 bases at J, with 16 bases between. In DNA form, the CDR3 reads TGTGCCTGGAGTGTAAACCCCCCCGAGCGTTTCTTC. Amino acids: CAWSVNPPERFF.

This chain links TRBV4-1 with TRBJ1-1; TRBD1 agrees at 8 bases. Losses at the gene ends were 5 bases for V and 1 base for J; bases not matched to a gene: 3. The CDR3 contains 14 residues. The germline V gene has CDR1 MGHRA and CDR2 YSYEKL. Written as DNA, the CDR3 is TGCGCCAGCAGCGACAGGGGCCCGAACACTGAAGCTTTCTTT. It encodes CASSDRGPNTEAFF.

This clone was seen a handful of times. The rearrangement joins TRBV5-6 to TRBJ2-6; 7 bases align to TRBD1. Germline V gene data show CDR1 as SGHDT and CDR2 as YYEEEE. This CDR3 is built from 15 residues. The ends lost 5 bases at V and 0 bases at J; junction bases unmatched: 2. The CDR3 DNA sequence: TGTGCCAGCAGAAACAGGGGCTCTGGGGCCAACGTCCTGACTTTC. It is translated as CASRNRGSGANVLTF.